Below, 17 T cell receptor beta chains from the same sample are listed, as sequenced in a study of T cells after yellow fever vaccination. MiXCR was run by TCRdb on the 5' RACE reads, yielding one entry per CDR3 protein. Here the sample spans under 200,000 distinct CDR3 sequences, around 7% being singletons. The sequencing used CD4+ T cells sorted from PBMCs, collected 5 to 6 days after the first yellow fever vaccination. The receptors were sampled from a man aged 18-30 years who received the YFV17D yellow fever vaccine.

The V gene is TRBV13, the J gene TRBJ2-7, with D tentatively TRBD2 (6 bases). The length of the CDR3 is 12 residues. The germline V gene encodes CDR1 PRHDT and CDR2 FYEKMQ (reference sequence). V lost 2 bases, J lost 6 bases, and 8 bases lay in between. The CDR3 here is CASSLTRGEQYV. CDR3 nucleotide sequence: TGTGCCAGCAGCTTAACGCGGGGCGAGCAGTACGTC.

Ten or more counts support this clonotype. This rearrangement joins TRBV5-6 to TRBJ2-1; 7 nucleotides align to TRBD2. Germline CDR1 and CDR2: SGHDT and YYEEEE. The CDR3 runs to 17 residues. Unmatched junction bases numbered 7, after V lost 1 base and J lost 0 bases. CDR3 in DNA: TGTGCCAGCAGCTTGTGGAGCGGGGCCAGCTCCTACAATGAGCAGTTCTTC. Translation gives CASSLWSGASSYNEQFF. The full variable domain, in which reference TRBV5-6 and TRBJ2-1 provide the parts outside the CDR3, is DAGVTQSPTHLIKTRGQQVTLRCSPKSGHDTVSWYQQALGQGPQFIFQYYEEEERQRGNFPDRFSGHQFPNYSSELNVNALLLGDSALYLCASSLWSGASSYNEQFFGPGTRLTVL.

This clonotype occurred many times. The chain is built from TRBV2 and TRBJ1-1, with 9 nucleotides matching TRBD1. V lost 5 bases and J lost 7; bases outside the gene matches: 5. The germline V gene encodes CDR1 SNHLY and CDR2 FYNNEI. The CDR3 is 13 residues long. This CDR3 is CASSPGTGYEAFF. The CDR3 bases are TGTGCCAGCAGTCCCGGGACAGGGTATGAAGCTTTCTTT.

This clonotype was seen ten or more times. V usage is TRBV7-6 and J usage is TRBJ2-2; D is perhaps TRBD1 (6 bases). V was trimmed by 4 bases and J by 4 bases, leaving 19 bases between them. Germline V CDR1 and CDR2: SGHVS, FNYEAQ. CDR3 length: 17 residues. CDR3 nucleotides: TGTGCCAGCAGCTCTATACAGGGTGGTTTGAGCACCGGGGAGCTGTTTTTT. This gives the protein CASSSIQGGLSTGELFF. Supplemented by reference TRBV7-6 and TRBJ2-2, the full variable domain reads GAGVSQSPRYKVTKRGQDVALRCDPISGHVSLYWYRQALGQGPEFLTYFNYEAQQDKSGLPNDRFSAERPEGSISTLTIQRTEQRDSAMYRCASSSIQGGLSTGELFFGEGSRLTVL.

In this sample, this clonotype turned up many times. The rearrangement uses TRBV2 and TRBJ2-7; D not resolved. CDR1 and CDR2 (germline): SNHLY, FYNNEI. This CDR3 contains 12 residues. Trimming pared 2 bases from V and 0 bases from J, leaving 2 bases between. The CDR3 loop reads CASSETSYEQYF. Here the CDR3 DNA reads TGTGCCAGCAGTGAAACCTCCTACGAGCAGTACTTC.

This clonotype has only a few counts. The rearrangement uses TRBV20-1 and TRBJ2-3; D may correspond to TRBD1 or TRBD2 (7 bases each). Germline assignment: CDR1 DFQATT and CDR2 SNEGSKA (reference sequence). V lost 0 bases to trimming and J lost 3 bases, with 22 bases between them. CDR3 size: 18 residues. CDR3 in amino acids: CSAREALLPRGGTDTQYF. Written as DNA, the CDR3 is TGCAGTGCTAGAGAGGCCCTCTTACCCAGGGGGGGTACAGATACGCAGTATTTT.

This clonotype has more than one count but fewer than ten. J is TRBJ2-7 and V is TRBV5-6; 8 bases are a match to TRBD1. V lost 3 bases and J lost 1; bases outside the gene matches: 0. This CDR3 comprises 13 residues. Germline V lookup: CDR1 SGHDT, CDR2 YYEEEE. As DNA, the CDR3 is TGTGCCAGCAGCTGGGACAGGTCCTACGAGCAGTACGTC. Protein: CASSWDRSYEQYV.

This clonotype was observed at least ten times. V usage is TRBV4-1 and J usage is TRBJ2-5, with 7 bases aligning to TRBD2. The V segment lost 2 bases and the J segment 2 bases; nucleotides outside the gene matches: 8. Germline loops: CDR1 MGHRA, CDR2 YSYEKL. This CDR3 is 16 amino acids long. The CDR3 coding sequence is TGCGCCAGCAGCCAATACCAGACTAGCACTCAAGAGACCCAGTACTTC. It yields the protein CASSQYQTSTQETQYF.

This clonotype came up a few times. The genes are TRBV5-4 and TRBJ2-5, with 11 bases that match TRBD2. The CDR3 sequence is 14 residues long. The germline V gene encodes CDR1 SGHNT and CDR2 YYREEE (reference sequence). Trimming at V came to 0 bases and at J to 6 bases, leaving 1 base not matched to a gene. In DNA form, the CDR3 reads TGTGCCAGCAGCTTGGAGACTAGCGGGAAGACCCAGTACTTC. This translates into CASSLETSGKTQYF.

Turning to this clonotype: A much bigger clone sits one base away, suggesting this may be a read error. V and J are TRBV6-1 and TRBJ1-2, with 8 bases fitting TRBD1. The CDR3 is made up of 13 amino acids. Germline values: CDR1 MNHNS, CDR2 SASEGT. The CDR3 spells CASSETGGYVYTF. The CDR3 DNA follows: TGTGCCAGCAGTGAAACAGGGGGATATGTCTACACCTTC.

This clonotype showed up just a few times. The genes are TRBV9 and TRBJ2-5, with 7 positions matching TRBD1. This CDR3 has 15 amino acids. Germline V gene lookup returns CDR1 SGDLS and CDR2 YYNGEE. The junction had 10 bases not matched to a gene; V was cut back by 1 base and J by 7 bases. CDR3 DNA sequence: TGTGCCAGCAGCGTAATCCCGGGACCAGGGGGGACCCAGTACTTC. Protein: CASSVIPGPGGTQYF.

This clonotype was seen once. Given a much more abundant clone one base away, this may be a read error. The V call is TRBV18, the J call TRBJ2-5; D gene uncertain. The CDR3 spans 13 residues. The ends were cut back, 4 bases at V and 5 bases at J, with 11 bases in the middle. Germline V gene data show CDR1 as KGHSH and CDR2 as LQKENI. The CDR3 loop is CASSRGIRETQYF. Here the CDR3 DNA reads TGTGCCAGCTCACGCGGCATCAGGGAGACCCAGTACTTC.

This clonotype showed up many times. This rearrangement joins TRBV9 to TRBJ2-5; D not certain. Trimming shortened V by 2 bases and J by 3 bases, and 8 bases separated the two germline ends. This CDR3 spans 13 amino acids. From germline, CDR1 is SGDLS and CDR2 YYNGEE. The CDR3, as DNA: TGTGCCAGCAGCGTCGCTCTAGAAGAGACCCAGTACTTC. Protein sequence: CASSVALEETQYF. The whole variable domain, filled in from reference TRBV9 and TRBJ2-5, reads DSGVTQTPKHLITATGQRVTLRCSPRSGDLSVYWYQQSLDQGLQFLIQYYNGEERAKGNILERFSAQQFPDLHSELNLSSLELGDSALYFCASSVALEETQYFGPGTRLLVL.

This clonotype was seen more than once but under ten times. The chain links TRBV7-2 to TRBJ1-2; tentatively, D is TRBD1 (5 bases). Trimming took 5 bases from V and 6 from J, leaving 22 bases between them. Germline assignment: CDR1 SGHTA and CDR2 FQGNSA. The CDR3 spans 16 residues. CDR3 loop: CASSPQPPGLGDGYTF. In nucleotides, the CDR3 is TGTGCCAGCAGCCCACAACCGCCGGGGCTGGGGGATGGCTACACCTTC.

This clonotype appeared many times. The chain carries TRBV5-1 and TRBJ1-2; D call uncertain. The germline CDR1 and CDR2 sequences are SGHRS and YFSETQ. V was clipped by 2 bases and J by 4 bases, with 12 bases between them. CDR3 length equals 14 residues. The CDR3 sequence: CASSLVGSSYGYTF. The CDR3 nucleotides are TGCGCCAGCAGCTTAGTAGGGTCGAGCTATGGCTACACCTTC.

V is TRBV4-3 and J is TRBJ1-3; the D is unclear. The CDR3 has 15 residues. The V and J ends lost 0 bases and 2 bases respectively, with 8 bases between them. From germline, CDR1 is LGHNA and CDR2 YSLEER. CDR3 nucleotides: TGCGCCAGCAGCCAAGACAGGTCAACTGGAAACACCATATATTTT. Amino acid sequence: CASSQDRSTGNTIYF.

This clonotype was observed at least ten times. The rearrangement uses TRBV11-2 and TRBJ2-3; D possibly corresponds to TRBD2 (6 bases). This CDR3 comprises 16 residues. Trimming shortened V by 1 base and J by 2 bases, and 13 bases separated the two germline ends. Germline assignment: CDR1 SGHAT and CDR2 FQNNGV. The chain's CDR3 is CASSLGTSRDTDTQYF. CDR3 DNA sequence: TGTGCCAGCAGCTTAGGCACTAGCCGAGACACAGATACGCAGTATTTT.